A single sample is the source of the 6 T cell receptor beta chains below, sequenced in a study of blood T cell repertoires in COVID-19. Profiled with immunoSEQ multiplex PCR; TCRdb holds only in-frame clones, not every one. The data contain 200,000 to 250,000 clones, over 70% of them singletons. The source material was peripheral blood. The receptor set was obtained from a woman aged 65 to 85 with acute or convalescent COVID-19.

The chain carries TRBV20-1 and TRBJ2-5; TRBD1 matches at 7 bases. V shed 5 bases and J 3 bases; nucleotides not matched to a gene: 0. The CDR3 runs 11 residues. CDR1 is DFQATT, CDR2 SNEGSKA, per germline (reference sequence). The CDR3 loop is CSADREETQYF. CDR3 in DNA: TGCAGTGCTGACAGGGAAGAGACCCAGTACTTC.

This clone appeared a few times. The chain links TRBV9 to TRBJ1-3; D is possibly TRBD1 (6 bases). CDR1 SGDLS and CDR2 YYNGEE come from the germline V gene. The CDR3 runs 15 residues. Trimming removed 4 bases from V and 3 bases from J, with 14 bases in between. As DNA, the CDR3 is TGTGCCAGCAGCTTACCCGGGACACTTGGAAACACCATATATTTT. Translation gives CASSLPGTLGNTIYF.

The table lists this clone with a few counts. The chain is built from TRBV11-3 and TRBJ2-1, with 9 bases that match TRBD2. Germline CDR1 reads SGHNT; CDR2 reads YENEEA. V shed 5 bases and J 10 bases; nucleotides not matched to a gene: 6. The length of the CDR3 is 13 residues. CDR3 sequence (DNA): TGTGCCAGCAGCCTGATAGCGGGGGTGGAGCAGTTCTTC. Translating it yields CASSLIAGVEQFF.

This chain connects TRBV5-1 to TRBJ2-5; 10 bases are a match to TRBD2. Per germline, CDR1 SGHRS and CDR2 YFSETQ. V lost 0 bases to trimming and J lost 5 bases; unmatched junction nucleotides: 4. CDR3 size: 15 residues. The CDR3 coding sequence is TGCGCCAGCAGCTTGGCTAGCGGGAGATCGGAGACCCAGTACTTC. Translation gives CASSLASGRSETQYF. Supplemented by reference TRBV5-1 and TRBJ2-5, the full variable domain reads KAGVTQTPRYLIKTRGQQVTLSCSPISGHRSVSWYQQTPGQGLQFLFEYFSETQRNKGNFPGRFSGRQFSNSRSEMNVSTLELGDSALYLCASSLASGRSETQYFGPGTRLLVL.

This clone was observed many times. The gene calls are TRBV19 and TRBJ1-2, with D unresolved. V was cut by 3 bases and J by 4 bases, with 9 bases left in between. CDR3 length: 13 residues. The V gene's germline CDR1 is LNHDA and CDR2 SQIVND (reference sequence). The CDR3 DNA sequence: TGTGCCAGTAGTATTGGCAGGATCTATGGCTACACCTTC. It specifies CASSIGRIYGYTF.

This rearrangement joins TRBV14 to TRBJ1-1; no firm D call. This CDR3 spans 14 amino acids. V was clipped by 1 base and J by 5 bases, with 11 bases between them. Germline V gene sequence: CDR1 SGHDN, CDR2 FVKESK. The CDR3 sequence is CASSQAEGWTEAFF. CDR3 DNA: TGTGCCAGCAGCCAAGCCGAGGGTTGGACTGAAGCTTTCTTT.